A selection of T cell receptor beta chains follows, all from one sample in a study of blood T cell repertoires in COVID-19. Sequenced by immunoSEQ multiplex PCR; TCRdb stores in-frame clones only, minus some. The sample records under 170,000 clones, roughly 85% being singletons. Sequencing used peripheral blood. These receptors all come from a man aged 70-80 years with acute or convalescent COVID-19. CDR3s include the opening cysteine and the closing phenylalanine or tryptophan. D genes are given only for firm matches. Some rows mark clone size as missing; the rest say once, few, many or name a class of expanded clone.

J: TRBJ2-7; size: -; D: TRBD2; V: TRBV7-6; CDR3: CASSLARRSSGSSYEQYF; DNA: TGTGCCAGCAGCTTAGCGCGGCGTTCTAGCGGGAGCTCCTACGAGCAGTACTTC
J: TRBJ2-7; size: -; D: -; V: TRBV27; CDR3: CASSTVDRGTYEQYF; DNA: TGTGCCAGCAGCACTGTTGACCGGGGGACTTACGAGCAGTACTTC
J: TRBJ2-6; size: -; D: -; V: TRBV30; CDR3: CAADIRPRSGANVLTF; DNA: TGTGCCGCTGACATAAGGCCCCGCTCTGGGGCCAACGTCCTGACTTTC
J: TRBJ2-1; size: -; D: TRBD2; V: TRBV27; CDR3: CASSMGLAGGKQFF; DNA: TGTGCCAGCTCCATGGGGCTAGCGGGAGGTAAGCAGTTCTTC
J: TRBJ1-1; size: -; D: TRBD1; V: TRBV7-2; CDR3: CASSALTGDTEAFF; DNA: TGTGCCAGCAGCGCTCTGACAGGGGACACTGAAGCTTTCTTT
J: TRBJ2-1; size: -; D: -; V: TRBV20-1; CDR3: CSAQNNEQFF; DNA: TGCAGTGCACAGAACAATGAGCAGTTCTTC
J: TRBJ1-2; size: -; D: -; V: TRBV10-3; CDR3: CAISDFRAGYTF; DNA: TGTGCCATCAGTGATTTCAGGGCCGGCTACACCTTC
J: TRBJ2-2; size: -; D: TRBD2; V: TRBV19; CDR3: CASSRLAGVGELFF; DNA: TGTGCCAGTAGTAGACTAGCGGGAGTCGGGGAGCTGTTTTTT
J: TRBJ2-3; size: -; D: TRBD1; V: TRBV11-2; CDR3: CASSRRTGDSTDTQYF; DNA: TGTGCCAGCAGCCGCCGGACAGGGGATAGCACAGATACGCAGTATTTT
J: TRBJ2-7; size: once; D: TRBD2; V: TRBV2; CDR3: CASSDRLAVYEQYF; DNA: TGTGCCAGCAGTGACCGACTAGCGGTCTACGAGCAGTACTTC
J: TRBJ2-1; size: -; D: TRBD2; V: TRBV29-1; CDR3: CSVWTSGAWQFF; DNA: TGCAGCGTCTGGACTAGCGGGGCTTGGCAGTTCTTC
J: TRBJ1-2; size: -; D: -; V: TRBV6-1; CDR3: CASSESRAYGYTF; DNA: TGTGCCAGCAGTGAATCCAGGGCTTATGGCTACACCTTC
J: TRBJ2-1; size: -; D: TRBD2; V: TRBV28; CDR3: CASSLRGGSSYNEQFF; DNA: TGTGCCAGCAGTCTCCGGGGCGGGAGTTCCTACAATGAGCAGTTCTTC
J: TRBJ2-7; size: -; D: TRBD2; V: TRBV28; CDR3: CASSLWTSGDSYEQYF; DNA: TGTGCCAGCAGTCTATGGACTAGCGGGGACTCCTACGAGCAGTACTTC
J: TRBJ2-2; size: -; D: -; V: TRBV9; CDR3: CASSETRSGELFF; DNA: TGTGCCAGCAGCGAGACAAGGTCCGGGGAGCTGTTTTTT
J: TRBJ2-3; size: -; D: -; V: TRBV7-2; CDR3: CASSLEASTQYF; DNA: TGTGCCAGCAGCTTAGAAGCTTCCACGCAGTATTTT
J: TRBJ1-5; size: -; D: -; V: TRBV5-8; CDR3: CASSLYRPSNQPQHF; DNA: TGTGCCAGCAGCTTGTACAGGCCCTCCAATCAGCCCCAGCATTTT
J: TRBJ2-4; size: -; D: -; V: TRBV11-3; CDR3: CASSTGGNIQYF; DNA: TGTGCCAGCAGCACCGGGGGAAACATTCAGTACTTC
J: TRBJ1-1; size: -; D: TRBD1; V: TRBV9; CDR3: CASSVLGTGVTEAFF; DNA: TGTGCCAGCAGCGTCCTCGGGACAGGGGTCACTGAAGCTTTCTTT
J: TRBJ2-1; size: -; D: TRBD2; V: TRBV24-1; CDR3: CASTSARQFF; DNA: TGTGCCTCGACTAGCGCGAGGCAGTTCTTC
J: TRBJ1-1; size: -; D: -; V: TRBV19; CDR3: CASSTTVNTEAFF; DNA: TGTGCCAGTAGTACCACAGTGAACACTGAAGCTTTCTTT
J: TRBJ2-2; size: -; D: TRBD2; V: TRBV6-1; CDR3: CASSVTLPGLASNTGELFF; DNA: TGTGCCAGCAGTGTCACGCTTCCGGGACTAGCGTCGAACACCGGGGAGCTGTTTTTT
J: TRBJ2-7; size: -; D: -; V: TRBV3-1/TRBV3-2; CDR3: CASSQESLEQYF; DNA: TGTGCCAGCAGCCAAGAATCCCTCGAGCAGTACTTC
J: TRBJ2-7; size: -; D: -; V: TRBV29-1; CDR3: CSPRVSSYEQYF; DNA: TGCAGCCCTCGGGTGAGCTCCTACGAGCAGTACTTC
J: TRBJ2-2; size: -; D: TRBD2; V: TRBV24-1; CDR3: CATGLAGGRGNTGELFF; DNA: TGTGCCACGGGACTAGCGGGAGGAAGGGGGAACACCGGGGAGCTGTTTTTT
J: TRBJ1-1; size: -; D: -; V: TRBV7-9; CDR3: CASSLAGRGKDTEAFF; DNA: TGTGCCAGCAGCTTAGCGGGGCGGGGGAAGGACACTGAAGCTTTCTTT
J: TRBJ1-3; size: -; D: -; V: TRBV15; CDR3: CATSRDPLSSGNTIYF; DNA: TGTGCCACCAGCAGAGATCCGTTATCCTCTGGAAACACCATATATTTT
J: TRBJ2-7; size: -; D: -; V: TRBV19; CDR3: CASSIDGSVAPYEQYF; DNA: TGTGCCAGTAGTATAGACGGAAGCGTGGCCCCATACGAGCAGTACTTC
J: TRBJ1-6; size: -; D: TRBD1; V: TRBV27; CDR3: CASTRTGDGLSPLHF; DNA: TGTGCCAGCACCAGGACAGGGGATGGGCTTTCACCCCTCCACTTT
J: TRBJ2-7; size: -; D: TRBD1; V: TRBV3-1/TRBV3-2; CDR3: CASSQGRKQGGSYEQYF; DNA: TGTGCCAGCAGCCAAGGAAGGAAACAGGGGGGATCGTACGAGCAGTACTTC
J: TRBJ2-3; size: -; D: -; V: TRBV7-2; CDR3: CASSSLGRTTDTQYF; DNA: TGTGCCAGCAGCTCCCTGGGGCGGACCACAGATACGCAGTATTTT
J: TRBJ2-3; size: -; D: TRBD2; V: TRBV7-9; CDR3: CASSLGAAGGATDTQYF; DNA: TGTGCCAGCAGCTTAGGAGCGGCGGGAGGGGCCACAGATACGCAGTATTTT
J: TRBJ2-1; size: -; D: -; V: TRBV30; CDR3: CAWSPISGYNEQFF; DNA: TGTGCCTGGAGTCCCATTAGCGGCTACAATGAGCAGTTCTTC
J: TRBJ2-7; size: -; D: -; V: TRBV2; CDR3: CASRTQGFNEQYF; DNA: TGTGCCAGCAGAACTCAGGGTTTCAACGAGCAGTACTTC
J: TRBJ1-1; size: once; D: TRBD1; V: TRBV6-2/TRBV6-3; CDR3: CASSPTGVNTEAFF; DNA: TGTGCCAGCAGCCCGACAGGGGTGAACACTGAAGCTTTCTTT
J: TRBJ2-3; size: -; D: TRBD2; V: TRBV11-2; CDR3: CASSLTSGLVILDTQYF; DNA: TGTGCCAGCAGCTTAACTTCTGGACTAGTTATATTAGATACGCAGTATTTT
J: TRBJ1-4; size: -; D: TRBD1; V: TRBV11-2; CDR3: CASSLEGQGMDEKLFF; DNA: TGTGCCAGCAGCTTAGAAGGACAGGGCATGGATGAAAAACTGTTTTTT
J: TRBJ2-1; size: -; D: TRBD2; V: TRBV20-1; CDR3: CSASPSGSMSNEQFF; DNA: TGCAGTGCTAGTCCTAGCGGGAGCATGAGCAATGAGCAGTTCTTC
J: TRBJ2-2; size: once; D: -; V: TRBV18; CDR3: CASSPRGLRSGELFF; DNA: TGTGCCAGCTCACCGAGGGGGTTACGGTCCGGGGAGCTGTTTTTT
J: TRBJ2-1; size: few; D: TRBD2; V: TRBV11-2; CDR3: CASSRLAGGMGNEQFF; DNA: TGTGCCAGCAGCAGACTAGCGGGAGGGATGGGGAATGAGCAGTTCTTC
J: TRBJ2-2; size: -; D: -; V: TRBV7-2; CDR3: CASSLNTGNTGELFF; DNA: TGTGCCAGCAGCTTAAATACAGGGAACACCGGGGAGCTGTTTTTT
J: TRBJ2-7; size: -; D: -; V: TRBV11-2; CDR3: CASSLDPVSTFHEQYF; DNA: TGTGCCAGCAGCTTAGACCCGGTTTCTACTTTCCACGAGCAGTACTTC